This TCR beta chain was recorded in a study of CD8+ T cells in alopecia areata (dated by TCRdb to 2017 to 2018). With regard to the full study: Treated patients were enrolled in an open-label pilot trial of oral tofacitinib at 5 to 10 mg twice daily for moderate-to-severe alopecia areata. Tofacitinib was given for 6 to 18 months, followed by 6 months of follow-up off drug to assess delayed response and recurrence. RNA came from the PAXgene miRNA kit for fixed scalp, the miRNeasy kit for PBMCs, and the RNeasy kit for mouse skin. Disease severity in treated patients was measured with the SALT score, which quantifies the percentage of affected scalp surface area. The study used high-throughput TCRbeta sequencing to examine T cell clonal expansion in alopecia areata, in both the C3H/HeJ mouse model and human patients. On the human side, TCRbeta sequencing was run on scalp tissue and on sorted CD4+ and CD8+ peripheral blood T cells from healthy controls and from alopecia areata patients with either patchy or totalis/universalis disease. TCRbeta CDR3 regions were amplified by immunoSEQ multiplex PCR with 35 Vbeta forward and 13 Jbeta reverse primers. Clonality in the scalp was compared among normal scalp (n=4), patchy alopecia areata scalp (n=8), and alopecia totalis/universalis scalp (n=8). Tofacitinib-treated patients had biopsies at baseline and at 4 and 24 weeks of treatment, with a later scalp biopsy in several patients. Study-wide findings and limitations: Because the treated cohort was small and had just a single nonresponder, larger studies are needed to establish links between baseline CD8+ expansion and response. Compared with mice, TCR sequences shared between patients were less clear, possibly partly because of HLA diversity across the patient population. Many expanded lesional clones were found to persist in scalp and blood during tofacitinib treatment, and relapse after treatment cessation may be partly explained by this persistence. Compared with normal scalp, lesional scalp had higher clonality and more expanded CD8+ clones, particularly in alopecia totalis/universalis, a pattern that suggests antigenic drive. Resident alphabeta T cells in normal human skin are also sequenced, complicating scalp TCR repertoire analysis, unlike mouse skin dominated by gammadelta T cells. Scalp clonality and the number of expanded CD8+ clones among the top 100 scalp clones were significantly decreased by tofacitinib.

The CDR3 holds 17 amino acids from the cysteine to the phenylalanine. Just the 51-base CDR3 DNA is kept, in frame starting at base 1. V is pruned by 0 bases and J by 6 bases, leaving 10 bases of the junction without a gene match. CDR1 and CDR2 are drawn from the germline V gene: LGHNA, YSLEER. The library was generated by the immunoSEQ multiplex PCR assay. To provide template for TCR sequencing, every sample had RNA extracted and reverse transcribed into cDNA. First-strand cDNA was synthesized using SuperScript III with a 2:1 mix of oligo-dT and random hexamers. A synthetic immune receptor repertoire was used to assess amplification bias, and residual bias was removed computationally. Per the source publication's procedure: After raw reads were preprocessed to remove errors, the CDR3 was defined following IMGT conventions as running from the conserved cysteine to phenylalanine. Clonality was calculated as 1 minus Shannon entropy normalized by log2 of the number of productive unique TCRs. Whether scalp clones were CD4 or CD8 was inferred by matching scalp TCRbeta sequences against CD4 and CD8 repertoires sorted from blood. TCRdb stores this immuneACCESS table with in-frame sequences only. Part of the clones is absent; in the studies checked, under half of the shortfall reflects unresolved V genes, and no reason is known for the rest. The V and J calls and clone size come from that table; D and trimming were worked out from the DNA. For this sample there are some 120,000 clones; over 60% appear just once. The ten top clones hold 5.7% of the sample.

The time point label of this sample denotes: four to five weeks on oral tofacitinib. The treatment or condition label corresponds to: oral pan-JAK inhibitor, 5-10 mg twice daily. Lesional scalp punch biopsies and peripheral blood were obtained from alopecia areata patients. After PBMCs were isolated by density centrifugation and stained for CD3, CD4 and CD8, a FACSAria was used to sort CD4+ and CD8+ T cells. In the case of this clone: This clone's antigen is unknown. The sample holds no much larger clone one base away, and base qualities are not on file.

The sequence links TRBV4-3 to TRBJ2-1; the central 8 bases match TRBD2. Here the sequenced sample was CD4+ T cells sorted from blood, taken at week 4, from a patient treated with tofacitinib. The TCR was taken from a human donor with alopecia areata. The CDR3 region has the sequence CASSQDSIGGAINEQFF. Read as DNA, the sequence is TGCGCCAGCAGCCAAGATTCGATCGGGGGGGCCATCAATGAGCAGTTCTTC.